This T cell receptor (beta chain) is drawn from a study of blood T cell repertoires in COVID-19. Background on the study: Sample material is recorded as cDNA or gDNA derived from T cells, B-cell-depleted T cells, or PBMCs.

Generated by immunoSEQ multiplex PCR, the TCRdb table keeps only in-frame clones and is missing some. The repertoire has roughly 150,000 clones, 80% to 90% of them found once; the top ten carry over 2%. Germline V lookup: CDR1 MGHRA, CDR2 YSYEKL. The CDR3 length is 16 residues. Trimming removed 4 bases from V and 2 bases from J, with 15 bases in between. What was sequenced was peripheral blood. The receptor was isolated from a woman aged 80 or older with acute or convalescent COVID-19. The chain couples TRBV4-1 to TRBJ1-3; D possibly corresponds to TRBD1 (5 bases). CDR3 coding DNA: TGCGCCAGCAGCCTCGTGGCCGACAGCGCTGGAAACACCATATATTTT. Protein product: CASSLVADSAGNTIYF.